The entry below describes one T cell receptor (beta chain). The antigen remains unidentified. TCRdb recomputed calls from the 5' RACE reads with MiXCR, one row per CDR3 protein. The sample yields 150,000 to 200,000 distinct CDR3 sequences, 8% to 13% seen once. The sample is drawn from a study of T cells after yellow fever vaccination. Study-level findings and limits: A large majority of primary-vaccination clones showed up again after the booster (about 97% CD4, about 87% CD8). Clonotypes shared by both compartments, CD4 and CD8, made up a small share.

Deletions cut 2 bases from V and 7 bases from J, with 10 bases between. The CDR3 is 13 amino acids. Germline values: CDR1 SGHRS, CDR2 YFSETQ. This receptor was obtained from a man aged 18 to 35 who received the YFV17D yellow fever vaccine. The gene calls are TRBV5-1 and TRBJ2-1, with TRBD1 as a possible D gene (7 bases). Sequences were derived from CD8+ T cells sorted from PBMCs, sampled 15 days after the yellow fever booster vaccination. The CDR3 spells CASSFRGENEQFF. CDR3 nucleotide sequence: TGCGCCAGCAGCTTCAGGGGGGAGAATGAGCAGTTCTTC.